The 29 T cell receptor beta chains below come from one sample, sequenced in a study of blood T cells in healthy people across ages. Then a second PCR, running roughly 6 to 11 cycles, was carried out with a sample-barcoded 5' primer and a J-beta primer mix. One entry per CDR3 protein, called by TCRdb with MiXCR from the 5' RACE reads. Of about 1,600,000 distinct CDR3 sequences listed, roughly 40% are singletons. Source material: blood. The receptors originated from a woman younger than 30 in good health.

The chain employs TRBV7-3 and TRBJ1-6; TRBD1 is a possible D gene (5 bases). Germline V gene lookup returns CDR1 SGHTA and CDR2 FQGTGA. Trimming left V 1 base short and J 7 bases short, with 8 bases between. This CDR3 comprises 14 residues. The CDR3 sequence: CASSLRGENSPLHF. DNA of the CDR3: TGTGCCAGCAGCTTAAGGGGGGAGAATTCACCCCTCCACTTT.

The rearrangement joins TRBV6-5 to TRBJ1-2; D gene ambiguous. V shed 6 bases and J shed 2 bases, with 16 bases lying between them. CDR3 size: 15 residues. From germline, CDR1 is MNHEY and CDR2 SVGAGI. The CDR3 DNA follows: TGTGCCAGCAGATCCGCGGGCACTGGAAACTATGGCTACACCTTC. Protein: CASRSAGTGNYGYTF.

The rearrangement links TRBV6-2 or TRBV6-3 to TRBJ2-7; 7 bases fit TRBD2. In germline, CDR1 is MNHEY, CDR2 SVGEGT. V shed 10 bases, J shed 7 bases, and the junction held 13 bases outside the gene matches. The CDR3 contains 13 residues. CDR3 region: CATERDQYNEQYF. The CDR3, as DNA: TGTGCCACAGAGCGGGACCAATACAATGAGCAGTACTTC.

This chain links TRBV7-2 with TRBJ2-3, with D unclear. Germline V gene lookup returns CDR1 SGHTA and CDR2 FQGNSA. V was clipped by 3 bases and J by 1 base, with 14 bases between them. CDR3 length: 16 amino acids. The CDR3 region is CASSFKALGRTDTQYF. CDR3 sequence (DNA): TGTGCCAGCAGCTTTAAGGCCCTAGGGCGCACAGATACGCAGTATTTT.

The CDR3 reads CASSLISGDNEQFF. As DNA, the CDR3 is TGTGCCAGCAGCTTAATTAGCGGGGACAATGAGCAGTTCTTC. The genes are TRBV11-2 and TRBJ2-1; TRBD2 matches at 8 bases. The CDR3 length is 14 residues. The J segment lost 5 bases and the V segment lost 2 bases, leaving 2 bases of the junction unmatched. Germline V gives CDR1 SGHAT, CDR2 FQNNGV.

V and J are TRBV2 and TRBJ1-1; a weak D match, TRBD1 (5 bases). CDR1 and CDR2 from the germline V gene are SNHLY and FYNNEI. V lost 6 bases to trimming and J lost 6 bases, with 8 bases between them. This CDR3 comprises 11 residues. CDR3 amino acids: CASRETAEAFF. As DNA, the CDR3 is TGTGCCAGCAGGGAGACAGCTGAAGCTTTCTTT.

V gene TRBV29-1 combines with J gene TRBJ2-1; 10 bases map to TRBD2. With 3 bases clipped from V and 8 bases from J, the junction kept 4 bases outside the gene matches. This CDR3 is 13 amino acids long. CDR1 is SQVTM, CDR2 ANQGSEA, per germline. The CDR3 coding sequence is TGCAGCGTTGACCTAGCGGGAGTCGATGAGCAGTTCTTC. The encoded protein is CSVDLAGVDEQFF.

The chain employs TRBV5-1 and TRBJ2-2, with unresolved D. The CDR3 is 15 residues long. V lost 9 bases, J lost 1 base, and 16 bases lay in between. Germline CDR1 and CDR2: SGHRS and YFSETQ. CDR3 in amino acids: CATLGGQMNTGELFF. The DNA of the CDR3 is TGCGCCACCCTGGGTGGGCAGATGAACACCGGGGAGCTGTTTTTT. The whole variable domain, remainder taken from reference TRBV5-1 and TRBJ2-2, is KAGVTQTPRYLIKTRGQQVTLSCSPISGHRSVSWYQQTPGQGLQFLFEYFSETQRNKGNFPGRFSGRQFSNSRSEMNVSTLELGDSALYLCATLGGQMNTGELFFGEGSRLTVL.

This chain links TRBV6-5 with TRBJ2-2; 12 bases line up with TRBD2. V lost 4 bases and J lost 2; bases outside the gene matches: 5. The CDR3 contains 17 residues. Germline V lookup: CDR1 MNHEY, CDR2 SVGAGI. CDR3 sequence: CASSSLAGGTNTGELFF. As DNA, the CDR3 is TGTGCCAGCAGTTCCCTAGCGGGGGGGACTAACACCGGGGAGCTGTTTTTT.

The J gene is TRBJ2-3, the V gene TRBV7-2, with D tentatively TRBD2 (7 bases). Trimming took 5 bases from V and 10 from J, leaving 31 bases between them. This CDR3 is 18 amino acids long. The germline gives CDR1 SGHTA, CDR2 FQGNSA. CDR3 region: CASSAYRALASLEGAQYF. The CDR3 DNA follows: TGTGCCAGCAGCGCCTACAGGGCACTAGCGTCCCTAGAGGGTGCGCAGTATTTT.

This clonotype was seen more than once but under ten times. The CDR3 bases are TGTGCCAGCAGCCAAGACCAGACAGGACTACGTGGTGTGGAGCAGTACTTC. Its protein is CASSQDQTGLRGVEQYF. The chain recombines TRBV28 with TRBJ2-5; D may be TRBD1 or TRBD2 (6 bases each). Trimming stripped 6 bases from V and 11 bases from J, with 31 bases between. CDR1 and CDR2 (germline): MDHEN, SYDVKM. The CDR3 totals 17 residues.

This clonotype was seen ten or more times. The V and J genes are TRBV7-9 and TRBJ1-2; D ambiguous. Germline loops: CDR1 SEHNR, CDR2 FQNEAQ (reference sequence). V gave up 8 bases and J gave up 5 bases, with 18 bases separating them. The CDR3 covers 14 residues. CDR3 sequence reads: CASLLSTVSYGYTF. In nucleotides, the CDR3 is TGTGCCAGCCTCCTTAGCACGGTCTCTTATGGCTACACCTTC.

This clonotype was detected only a few times. V and J are TRBV4-2 and TRBJ1-5; D uncertain. Germline CDR1 reads LGHNA; CDR2 reads YNFKEQ. V dropped 0 bases and J dropped 7 bases, with 13 bases sitting between them. The CDR3 covers 15 residues. CDR3 region: CASSQEEGAGQPQHF. CDR3 DNA sequence: TGTGCCAGCAGCCAAGAAGAGGGAGCCGGGCAGCCCCAGCATTTT.

J is TRBJ1-5 and V is TRBV4-1, with D unresolved. V was shortened by 0 bases and J by 6 bases, with 12 bases between the two germline ends. This CDR3 region has 15 residues. In germline, CDR1 is MGHRA, CDR2 YSYEKL. CDR3 region: CASSQDDEPIQPQHF. CDR3 bases: TGCGCCAGCAGCCAAGACGACGAGCCGATTCAGCCCCAGCATTTT.

V is TRBV3-1 and J is TRBJ1-6; D unresolved. This CDR3 has 13 residues. Trimming removed 1 base at V and 8 bases at J, with 6 bases between. Germline lookup yields CDR1 LGHDT and CDR2 YNNKEL (reference sequence). In DNA, the CDR3 is TGTGCCAGCAGCCAAGGGCAGGATTCACCCCTCCACTTT. Its protein product is CASSQGQDSPLHF.

The chain joins TRBV5-1 to TRBJ2-5, with D perhaps matching TRBD1 or TRBD2 (5 bases each). The V gene's germline CDR1 is SGHRS and CDR2 YFSETQ. CDR3 length: 14 amino acids. Trimming took 4 bases from V and 2 from J, leaving 12 bases between them. CDR3 DNA: TGCGCCAGCAGCACATGGGGGATTCAAGAGACCCAGTACTTC. It translates to CASSTWGIQETQYF.

This clonotype was detected only once. The rearrangement uses TRBV30 and TRBJ1-5; D is unclear. The germline CDR1 and CDR2 sequences are GTSNPN and SVGIG (reference sequence). V gave up 0 bases and J gave up 3 bases, with 9 bases separating them. The CDR3 length is 14 residues. In DNA, the CDR3 is TGTGCCTGGAGTGTATTGGGAGACAATCAGCCCCAGCATTTT. Its protein product is CAWSVLGDNQPQHF.

This clonotype was recorded a few times. The chain links TRBV11-2 to TRBJ2-1; D unresolved. Germline CDR1 and CDR2: SGHAT and FQNNGV. The CDR3 sequence is 14 residues long. Trimming shortened V by 2 bases and J by 5 bases, and 10 bases separated the two germline ends. This chain's CDR3 is CASSLWSVNNEQFF. CDR3 nucleotide sequence: TGTGCCAGCAGCTTATGGTCAGTGAACAATGAGCAGTTCTTC.

This clonotype was counted a few times. DNA of the CDR3: TGCAGCGTTGTTGGGGCTAGCGGGGGAACCCCAGAGACCCAGTACTTC. This encodes CSVVGASGGTPETQYF. The chain combines TRBV29-1 with TRBJ2-5, with TRBD2 identical over 10 bases. V lost 4 bases, J lost 4 bases, and 12 bases stayed unmatched. Germline V gene lookup returns CDR1 SQVTM and CDR2 ANQGSEA. The CDR3 runs 16 residues.

In its sample, this clonotype was seen a few times. The chain couples TRBV29-1 to TRBJ2-7, with a weak D call TRBD2 (5 bases). This CDR3 region has 14 residues. CDR1 and CDR2 from the germline V gene are SQVTM and ANQGSEA. The V end lost 5 bases, the J end lost 2 bases, and 16 bases lay between the germline ends. CDR3 nucleotides: TGCAGCGTTCTCCGGCAGGACGGGGCCTACGAGCAGTACTTC. Translating gives CSVLRQDGAYEQYF.

The CDR3 loop reads CASGATDEQYF. As DNA, the CDR3 is TGTGCTAGCGGGGCCACAGATGAGCAGTACTTC. The gene calls are TRBV10-3 and TRBJ2-7, with 8 nucleotides matching TRBD2. The germline V gene encodes CDR1 ENHRY and CDR2 SYGVKD. This CDR3 region has 11 residues.

This rearrangement joins TRBV11-2 to TRBJ1-1; D gene unclear. V was shortened by 2 bases and J by 10 bases, with 11 bases between the two germline ends. Germline lookup yields CDR1 SGHAT and CDR2 FQNNGV. The CDR3 is made up of 12 amino acids. The CDR3 DNA sequence: TGTGCCAGCAGCTTAATGCTGTCAGGAGCTTTCTTT. Its translation is CASSLMLSGAFF.

This sequence joins TRBV2 and TRBJ2-3; the D gene could be TRBD1 or TRBD2 (5 bases each). The CDR3 totals 16 residues. In germline, CDR1 is SNHLY, CDR2 FYNNEI. The V and J ends lost 6 bases and 0 bases respectively, with 16 bases between them. CDR3 in amino acids: CASSLQWDPSTDTQYF. Written as DNA, the CDR3 is TGTGCCAGCAGCCTCCAATGGGACCCTAGCACAGATACGCAGTATTTT. The whole variable domain, remainder taken from reference TRBV2 and TRBJ2-3, is EPEVTQTPSHQVTQMGQEVILRCVPISNHLYFYWYRQILGQKVEFLVSFYNNEISEKSEIFDDQFSVERPDGSNFTLKIRSTKLEDSAMYFCASSLQWDPSTDTQYFGPGTRLTVL.

The genes are TRBV27 and TRBJ2-7; TRBD2 might be the D (6 bases). The germline gives CDR1 MNHEY, CDR2 SMNVEV (reference sequence). Trimming left V 2 bases short and J 0 bases short, with 14 bases between. This CDR3 comprises 16 residues. CDR3 sequence: CASSLGGRGSSYEQYF. The CDR3 region has the DNA TGTGCCAGCAGTTTAGGAGGGCGGGGAAGCTCCTACGAGCAGTACTTC.

This clonotype has just one count. The junction and the germline gene differ at one end; a read error may be behind it. The V and J genes are TRBV4-1 and TRBJ2-5, with D possibly being TRBD2 (7 bases). Looked up from germline, CDR1 is MGHRA and CDR2 is YSYEKL. This CDR3 is built from 16 residues. CDR3: CASSFWGGGYQETRYF. In DNA, the CDR3 is TGCGCCAGCAGCTTTTGGGGCGGGGGCTACCAAGAGACCCGGTACTTC.

This clonotype turned up a few times. The rearrangement uses TRBV2 and TRBJ2-3; 9 bases match TRBD1. Germline CDR1 and CDR2: SNHLY and FYNNEI. The CDR3 extends over 13 amino acids. With 10 bases clipped from V and 4 bases from J, the junction kept 6 bases outside the gene matches. The CDR3 reads CATRTGVADTQYF. CDR3 coding DNA: TGTGCCACCCGGACAGGGGTCGCAGATACGCAGTATTTT.

The rearrangement links TRBV19 to TRBJ2-1, with 8 bases lining up with TRBD2. Looked up from germline, CDR1 is LNHDA and CDR2 is SQIVND (reference sequence). The CDR3 has 15 amino acids. V lost 7 bases, J lost 4 bases, and 9 bases stayed unmatched. The CDR3 coding sequence is TGTGCCAGTAAACCCAGCGGGAGCAAGTACAATGAGCAGTTCTTC. As protein: CASKPSGSKYNEQFF.

The chain carries TRBV21-1 and TRBJ2-7; TRBD1 is the table's D call and was not checked against the DNA. TRBV21-1 is noted as a pseudogene. The CDR3 spans 16 residues. CDR3 nucleotide sequence: TGTGCCAGCAGCTCACCGGGACAGGGTCACGGGAACGAGCAGTACTTC. Its protein product is CASSSPGQGHGNEQYF.

CDR3 sequence (DNA): TGTGCCAGCACCAGCTATAGCGGTGTCGATGAGCAGTTCTTC. Encoded protein: CASTSYSGVDEQFF. The chain carries TRBV27 and TRBJ2-1; TRBD2 is a possible D gene (6 bases). The length of the CDR3 is 14 residues. V dropped 7 bases and J dropped 8 bases, with 18 bases sitting between them. Germline CDR1 MNHEY, CDR2 SMNVEV (reference sequence).